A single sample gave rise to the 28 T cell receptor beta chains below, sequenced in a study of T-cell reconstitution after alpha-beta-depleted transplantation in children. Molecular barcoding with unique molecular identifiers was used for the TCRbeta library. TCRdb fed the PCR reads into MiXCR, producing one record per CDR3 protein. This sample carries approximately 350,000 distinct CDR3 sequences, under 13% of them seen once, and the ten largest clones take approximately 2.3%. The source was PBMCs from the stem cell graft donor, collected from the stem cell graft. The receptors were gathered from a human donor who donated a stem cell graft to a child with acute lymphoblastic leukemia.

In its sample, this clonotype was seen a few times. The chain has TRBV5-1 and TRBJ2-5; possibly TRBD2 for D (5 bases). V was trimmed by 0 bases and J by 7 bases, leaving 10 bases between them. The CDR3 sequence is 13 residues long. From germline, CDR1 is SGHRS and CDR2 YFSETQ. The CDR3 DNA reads TGCGCCAGCAGCTTGGAGTTTGGAGGGACCCAGTACTTC. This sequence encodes CASSLEFGGTQYF. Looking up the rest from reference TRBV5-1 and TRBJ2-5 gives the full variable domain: KAGVTQTPRYLIKTRGQQVTLSCSPISGHRSVSWYQQTPGQGLQFLFEYFSETQRNKGNFPGRFSGRQFSNSRSEMNVSTLELGDSALYLCASSLEFGGTQYFGPGTRLLVL.

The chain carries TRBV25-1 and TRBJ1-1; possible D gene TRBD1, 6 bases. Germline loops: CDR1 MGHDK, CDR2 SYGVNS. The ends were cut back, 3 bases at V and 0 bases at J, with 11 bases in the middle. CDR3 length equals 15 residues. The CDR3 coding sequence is TGTGCCAGCAGTGAGACGACAGGATTGAACACTGAAGCTTTCTTT. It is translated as CASSETTGLNTEAFF.

The CDR3 nucleotides read TGCGCCAGCAGCCTATCCCGGGACAGCTCCTACAATGAGCAGTTCTTC. Translation: CASSLSRDSSYNEQFF. This chain uses TRBV5-1 with TRBJ2-1; 7 nucleotides match TRBD1. Trimming removed 4 bases from V and 0 bases from J; junction bases left unmatched: 7. The CDR3 covers 16 residues. Germline V gives CDR1 SGHRS, CDR2 YFSETQ.

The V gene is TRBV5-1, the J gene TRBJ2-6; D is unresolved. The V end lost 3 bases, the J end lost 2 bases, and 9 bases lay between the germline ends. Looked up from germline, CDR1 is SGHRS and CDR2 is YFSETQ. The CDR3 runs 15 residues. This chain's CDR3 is CASSSGNTGANVLTF. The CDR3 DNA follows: TGCGCCAGCAGCTCTGGAAATACTGGGGCCAACGTCCTGACTTTC.

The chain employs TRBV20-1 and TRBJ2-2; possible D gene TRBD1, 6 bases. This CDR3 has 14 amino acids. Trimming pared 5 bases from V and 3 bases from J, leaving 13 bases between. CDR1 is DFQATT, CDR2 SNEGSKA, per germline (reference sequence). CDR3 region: CSARTAGDTGELFF. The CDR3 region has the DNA TGCAGTGCTCGGACGGCAGGGGACACCGGGGAGCTGTTTTTT.

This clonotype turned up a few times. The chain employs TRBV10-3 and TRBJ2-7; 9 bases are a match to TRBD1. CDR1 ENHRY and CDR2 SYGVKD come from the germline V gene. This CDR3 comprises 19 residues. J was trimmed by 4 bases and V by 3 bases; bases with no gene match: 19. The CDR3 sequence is CAISDPRPQRTGVRYEQYF. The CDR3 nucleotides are TGTGCCATCAGTGACCCAAGGCCTCAGCGGACAGGGGTTCGGTACGAGCAGTACTTC.

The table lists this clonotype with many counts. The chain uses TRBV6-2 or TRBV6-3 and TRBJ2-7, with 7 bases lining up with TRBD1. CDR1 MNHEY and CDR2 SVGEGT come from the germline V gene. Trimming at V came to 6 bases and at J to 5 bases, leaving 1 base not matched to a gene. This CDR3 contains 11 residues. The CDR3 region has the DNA TGTGCCAGCAGAACAGGGGACGAGCAGTACTTC. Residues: CASRTGDEQYF.

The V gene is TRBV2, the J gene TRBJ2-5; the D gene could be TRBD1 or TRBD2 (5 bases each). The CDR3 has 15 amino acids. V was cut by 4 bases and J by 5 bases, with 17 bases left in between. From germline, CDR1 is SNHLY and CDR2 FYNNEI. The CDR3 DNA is TGTGCCAGCAGTGCCCGGGACCTCGTCGGGGAGACCCAGTACTTC. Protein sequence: CASSARDLVGETQYF.

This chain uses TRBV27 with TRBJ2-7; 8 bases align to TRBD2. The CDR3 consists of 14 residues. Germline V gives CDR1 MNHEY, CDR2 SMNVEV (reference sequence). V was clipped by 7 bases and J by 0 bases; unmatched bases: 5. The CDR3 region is CASNVAGSSYEQYF. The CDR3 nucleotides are TGTGCCAGCAACGTAGCGGGGAGCTCCTACGAGCAGTACTTC.

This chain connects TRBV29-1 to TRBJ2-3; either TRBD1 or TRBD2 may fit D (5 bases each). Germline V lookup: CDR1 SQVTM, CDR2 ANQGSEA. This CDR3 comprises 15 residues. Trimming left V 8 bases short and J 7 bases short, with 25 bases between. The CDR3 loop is CSFMTADGGGYTQYF. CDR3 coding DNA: TGCAGCTTTATGACGGCTGATGGGGGTGGGTATACGCAGTATTTT.

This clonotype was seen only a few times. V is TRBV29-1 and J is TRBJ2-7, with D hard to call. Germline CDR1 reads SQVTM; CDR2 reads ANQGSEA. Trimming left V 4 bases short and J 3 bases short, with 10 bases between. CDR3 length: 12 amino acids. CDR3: CSVAYVSYEQYF. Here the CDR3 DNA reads TGCAGCGTTGCCTACGTTAGCTACGAGCAGTACTTC.

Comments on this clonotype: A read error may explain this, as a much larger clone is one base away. In DNA, the CDR3 is TGTGCCAGCTCGCTACAGGCGACGGGGGCCAACGGCCTGACTTTC. The encoded protein is CASSLQATGANGLTF. J is TRBJ2-6 and V is TRBV18; the D call may be TRBD1 or TRBD2 (6 bases each). This CDR3 region has 15 residues. Germline V gene data show CDR1 as KGHSH and CDR2 as LQKENI. Looking up the rest from reference TRBV18 and TRBJ2-6 gives the full variable domain: NAGVMQNPRHLVRRRGQEARLRCSPMKGHSHVYWYRQLPEEGLKFMVYLQKENIIDESGMPKERFSAEFPKEGPSILRIQQVVRGDSAAYFCASSLQATGANGLTFGAGSRLTVL.

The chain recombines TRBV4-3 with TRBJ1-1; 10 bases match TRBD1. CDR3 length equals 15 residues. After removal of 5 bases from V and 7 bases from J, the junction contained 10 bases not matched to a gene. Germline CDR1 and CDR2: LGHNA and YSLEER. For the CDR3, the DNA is TGCGCCAGCAGCTCTCGACAGGGGGCTGGGGATGAAGCTTTCTTT. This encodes CASSSRQGAGDEAFF.

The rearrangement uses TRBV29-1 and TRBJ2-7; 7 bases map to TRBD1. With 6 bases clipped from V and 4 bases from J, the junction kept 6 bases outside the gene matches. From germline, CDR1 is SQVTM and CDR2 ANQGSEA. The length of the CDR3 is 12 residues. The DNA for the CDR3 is TGCAGCGTCCGAGGACAGGAGTACGAGCAGTACTTC. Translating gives CSVRGQEYEQYF.

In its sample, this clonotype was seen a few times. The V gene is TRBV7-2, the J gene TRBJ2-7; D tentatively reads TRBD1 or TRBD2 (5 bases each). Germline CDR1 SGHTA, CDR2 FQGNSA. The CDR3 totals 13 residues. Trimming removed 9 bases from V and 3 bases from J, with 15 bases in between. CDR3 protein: CASGTFNGYEQYF. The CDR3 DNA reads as TGTGCCAGTGGGACGTTTAATGGCTACGAGCAGTACTTC.

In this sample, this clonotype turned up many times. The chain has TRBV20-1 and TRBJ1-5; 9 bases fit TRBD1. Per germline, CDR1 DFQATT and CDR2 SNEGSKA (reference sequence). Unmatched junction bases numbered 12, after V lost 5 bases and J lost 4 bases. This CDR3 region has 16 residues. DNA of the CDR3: TGCAGTGCTTCTTACGGGACAGGGAGTCAAAATCAGCCCCAGCATTTT. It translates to CSASYGTGSQNQPQHF.

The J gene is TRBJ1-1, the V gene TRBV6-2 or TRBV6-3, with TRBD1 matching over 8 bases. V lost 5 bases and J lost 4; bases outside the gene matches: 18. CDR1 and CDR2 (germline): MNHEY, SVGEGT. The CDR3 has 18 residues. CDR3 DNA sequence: TGTGCCAGCAGTAACGACCCGGGACAGGCCACAAAGACCACTGAAGCTTTCTTT. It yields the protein CASSNDPGQATKTTEAFF.

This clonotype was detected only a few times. The CDR3, as DNA: TGTGCCAGCAGTGAAGTAATGGGACAGCCGACCGGGGAGCTGTTTTTT. Amino acids: CASSEVMGQPTGELFF. The genes are TRBV6-1 and TRBJ2-2; 7 nucleotides line up with TRBD1. V shed 1 base and J 5 bases; nucleotides not matched to a gene: 7. The CDR3 contains 16 residues. CDR1 MNHNS and CDR2 SASEGT come from the germline V gene.

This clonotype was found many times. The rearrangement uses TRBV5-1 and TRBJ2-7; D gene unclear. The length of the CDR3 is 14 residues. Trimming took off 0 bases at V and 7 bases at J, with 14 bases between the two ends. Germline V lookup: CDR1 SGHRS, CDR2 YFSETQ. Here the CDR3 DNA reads TGCGCCAGCAGCTTGGAAGCCCGCGGAAGGGAGCAGTACTTC. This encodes CASSLEARGREQYF.

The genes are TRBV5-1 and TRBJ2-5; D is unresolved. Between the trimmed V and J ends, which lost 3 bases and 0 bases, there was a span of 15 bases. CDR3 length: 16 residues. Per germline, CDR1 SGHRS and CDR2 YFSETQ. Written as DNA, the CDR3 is TGCGCCAGCAGCTCCGAACCCGCCCGCTACCAAGAGACCCAGTACTTC. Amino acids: CASSSEPARYQETQYF.

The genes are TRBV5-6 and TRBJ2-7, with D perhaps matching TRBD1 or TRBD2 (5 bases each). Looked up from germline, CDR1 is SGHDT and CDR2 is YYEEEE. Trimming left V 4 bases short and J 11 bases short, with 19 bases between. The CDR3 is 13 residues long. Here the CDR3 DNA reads TGTGCCAGCAGCGGGGTGGGGCCTACGGGGAAGTACTTC. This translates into CASSGVGPTGKYF. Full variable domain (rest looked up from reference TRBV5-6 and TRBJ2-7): DAGVTQSPTHLIKTRGQQVTLRCSPKSGHDTVSWYQQALGQGPQFIFQYYEEEERQRGNFPDRFSGHQFPNYSSELNVNALLLGDSALYLCASSGVGPTGKYFGPGTRLTVT.

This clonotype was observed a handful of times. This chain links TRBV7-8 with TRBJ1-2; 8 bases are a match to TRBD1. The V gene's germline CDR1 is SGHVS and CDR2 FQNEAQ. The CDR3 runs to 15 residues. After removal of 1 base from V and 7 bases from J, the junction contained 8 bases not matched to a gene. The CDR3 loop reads CASSLGDRLKGGYTF. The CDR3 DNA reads TGTGCCAGCAGCTTAGGGGACAGGCTGAAAGGTGGCTACACCTTC.

Written as DNA, the CDR3 is TGTGCCAGCAGCAACTCTGCCGGAGGTTCACCCCTCCACTTT. Translated, it gives CASSNSAGGSPLHF. The rearrangement uses TRBV6-5 and TRBJ1-6; D unclear. This CDR3 region has 14 residues. Trimming shortened V by 6 bases and J by 9 bases, and 15 bases separated the two germline ends. In germline, CDR1 is MNHEY, CDR2 SVGAGI.

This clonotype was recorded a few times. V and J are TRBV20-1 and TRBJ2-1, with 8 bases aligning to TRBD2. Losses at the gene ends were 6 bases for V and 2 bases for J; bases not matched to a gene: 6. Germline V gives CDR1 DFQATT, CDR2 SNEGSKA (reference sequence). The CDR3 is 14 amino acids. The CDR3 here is CSAPLGRAYNEQFF. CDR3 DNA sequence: TGCAGTGCCCCACTCGGGAGGGCCTACAATGAGCAGTTCTTC.

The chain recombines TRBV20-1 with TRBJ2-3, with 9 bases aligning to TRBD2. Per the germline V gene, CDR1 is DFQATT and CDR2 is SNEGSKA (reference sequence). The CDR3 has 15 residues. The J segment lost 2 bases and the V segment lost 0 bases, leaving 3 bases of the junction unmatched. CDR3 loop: CSARDPSGATDTQYF. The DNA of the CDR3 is TGCAGTGCTAGAGATCCTAGCGGGGCCACAGATACGCAGTATTTT.

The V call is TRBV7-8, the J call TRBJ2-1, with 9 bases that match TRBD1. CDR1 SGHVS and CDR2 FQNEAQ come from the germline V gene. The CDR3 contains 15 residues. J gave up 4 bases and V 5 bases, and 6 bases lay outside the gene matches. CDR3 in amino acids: CASSGDRGLYNEQFF. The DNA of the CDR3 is TGTGCCAGCAGCGGAGACAGGGGGTTGTACAATGAGCAGTTCTTC.

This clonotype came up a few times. CDR3 sequence reads: CASSWRTSGPPHEQYF. The CDR3 coding sequence is TGTGCCAGCAGCTGGCGGACTAGCGGCCCTCCCCACGAGCAGTACTTC. The gene calls are TRBV7-2 and TRBJ2-7; 10 nucleotides agree with TRBD2. Trimming removed 4 bases from V and 5 bases from J; junction bases left unmatched: 11. Germline CDR1 SGHTA, CDR2 FQGNSA. The CDR3 runs 16 residues.

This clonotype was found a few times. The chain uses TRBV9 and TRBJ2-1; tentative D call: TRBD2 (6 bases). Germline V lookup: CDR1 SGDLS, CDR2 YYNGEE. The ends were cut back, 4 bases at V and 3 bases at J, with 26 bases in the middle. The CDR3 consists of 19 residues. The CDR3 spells CASSLKRGWAGRDYNEQFF. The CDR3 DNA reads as TGTGCCAGCAGCCTCAAAAGGGGATGGGCGGGACGGGACTACAATGAGCAGTTCTTC.